These 25 T cell receptor beta chains share one sample of origin, sequenced in a study of PD-L1 blockade in urothelial cancer. Using immunoSEQ multiplex PCR, the repertoire was profiled, and TCRdb retains in-frame clones only, with some absent. Here the sample spans 45,000 to 60,000 clones, over 75% being singletons. The sequencing used PBMCs, collected around atezolizumab (anti-PD-L1) treatment. These receptors were taken from a man aged 40-49 years with urothelial cancer.

This chain connects TRBV6-1 to TRBJ2-1, with D maybe TRBD1 (6 bases). CDR3 length: 14 amino acids. V shed 5 bases and J shed 9 bases, with 17 bases lying between them. In germline, CDR1 is MNHNS, CDR2 SASEGT. Here the CDR3 DNA reads TGTGCCAGCAGTCCAACAGGGCGAGTCGGTGAGCAGTTCTTC. This gives the protein CASSPTGRVGEQFF.

The chain has TRBV5-1 and TRBJ2-5; 7 bases are a match to TRBD1. CDR1 and CDR2 from the germline V gene are SGHRS and YFSETQ. Germline trimming cut 5 bases from V and 4 bases from J; bases unmatched to any gene: 5. The CDR3 spans 13 residues. DNA of the CDR3: TGCGCCAGCAGTTCGACAGGGAGAGAGACCCAGTACTTC. Its translation: CASSSTGRETQYF.

V usage is TRBV28 and J usage is TRBJ1-4; tentatively, D is TRBD1 (6 bases). V was pared by 6 bases and J by 10 bases, with 36 bases between. The CDR3 length is 20 residues. CDR1 is MDHEN, CDR2 SYDVKM, per germline. The DNA of the CDR3 is TGTGCCAGCAGCATAGCATGGCCGGGCCCTGCCACCGGGCAAGGGGGAAAACTGTTTTTT. Translating it yields CASSIAWPGPATGQGGKLFF.

V is TRBV28 and J is TRBJ1-1; D remains ambiguous. Germline V gene sequence: CDR1 MDHEN, CDR2 SYDVKM. V lost 10 bases and J 3 bases, leaving 12 bases between the germline ends. This CDR3 is built from 12 residues. CDR3 protein: CATLAGYTEAFF. CDR3 nucleotides: TGTGCCACCCTGGCGGGATACACTGAAGCTTTCTTT. The full variable domain, rest sourced from reference TRBV28 and TRBJ1-1, is DVKVTQSSRYLVKRTGEKVFLECVQDMDHENMFWYRQDPGLGLRLIYFSYDVKMKEKGDIPEGYSVSREKKERFSLILESASTNQTSMYLCATLAGYTEAFFGQGTRLTVV.

In nucleotides, the CDR3 is TGTGCCAGCAGTAGGGGTCGCGCAACTAATGAAAAACTGTTTTTT. Translated: CASSRGRATNEKLFF. V usage is TRBV6-5 and J usage is TRBJ1-4, with TRBD1 as a possible D gene (5 bases). There are 15 residues in the CDR3. V was shortened by 5 bases and J by 0 bases, with 10 bases between the two germline ends. Germline CDR1 reads MNHEY; CDR2 reads SVGAGI.

The chain recombines TRBV5-1 with TRBJ2-1; TRBD1 matches at 9 bases. Germline trimming cut 2 bases from V and 8 bases from J; bases unmatched to any gene: 8. CDR3 length: 15 residues. Germline CDR1 and CDR2: SGHRS and YFSETQ. The CDR3: CASSFLGQGSHEQFF. The DNA of the CDR3 is TGCGCCAGCAGCTTTTTAGGACAGGGGAGCCATGAGCAGTTCTTC.

This chain uses TRBV18 with TRBJ2-7; 7 positions agree with TRBD1. CDR1 is KGHSH, CDR2 LQKENI, per germline. Trimming at V came to 3 bases and at J to 2 bases, leaving 4 bases not matched to a gene. The CDR3 has 14 residues. CDR3 region: CASSPPTGTYEQYF. The CDR3 DNA sequence: TGTGCCAGCTCACCCCCGACAGGGACCTACGAGCAGTACTTC.

This clone has just a few counts. The genes are TRBV18 and TRBJ1-2; 7 nucleotides match TRBD1. The trim removed 3 bases at V and 4 bases at J, leaving 5 bases unmatched. CDR3 length equals 14 residues. Germline CDR1 and CDR2: KGHSH and LQKENI. CDR3 DNA: TGTGCCAGCTCACCGGATAGGACAGGCTATGGCTACACCTTC. This sequence encodes CASSPDRTGYGYTF. Full variable domain (missing parts from reference TRBV18 and TRBJ1-2): NAGVMQNPRHLVRRRGQEARLRCSPMKGHSHVYWYRQLPEEGLKFMVYLQKENIIDESGMPKERFSAEFPKEGPSILRIQQVVRGDSAAYFCASSPDRTGYGYTFGSGTRLTVV.

The V and J genes are TRBV30 and TRBJ2-7; tentatively, D is TRBD1 (5 bases). The CDR3 runs 16 residues. Trimming took off 5 bases at V and 5 bases at J, with 25 bases between the two ends. CDR1 and CDR2 (germline): GTSNPN, SVGIG (reference sequence). The CDR3 sequence: CAWVPLAGRSLDEQYF. The CDR3 DNA follows: TGTGCCTGGGTCCCCTTGGCAGGGCGTTCCCTGGACGAGCAGTACTTC.

The rearrangement uses TRBV7-3 and TRBJ2-3; 11 nucleotides agree with TRBD2. Germline loops: CDR1 SGHTA, CDR2 FQGTGA. The CDR3 is 15 amino acids. The ends lost 5 bases at V and 4 bases at J; junction bases unmatched: 5. The CDR3 coding sequence is TGTGCCAGCAGCCTTCTGACTAGCGGGGCAGATACGCAGTATTTT. This codes for CASSLLTSGADTQYF.

As to this clone: A read error may account for a junction end that differs from germline. V gene TRBV11-2 combines with J gene TRBJ2-6, with a possible D match to TRBD1 (6 bases). Germline V gives CDR1 SGHAT, CDR2 FQNNGV. This CDR3 region has 14 residues. This CDR3 reads CASRTASGANVLTF. The DNA of the CDR3 is TGTGCTAGCAGGACAGCCTCTGGGGCCAACGTCCTGACTTTC. Complete variable domain (other parts from reference TRBV11-2 and TRBJ2-6): EAGVAQSPRYKIIEKRQSVAFWCNPISGHATLYWYQQILGQGPKLLIQFQNNGVVDDSQLPKDRFSAERLKGVDSTLKIQPAKLEDSAVYLCASRTASGANVLTFGAGSRLTVL.

The chain uses TRBV28 and TRBJ1-5; TRBD1 agrees at 9 bases. The V segment lost 6 bases and the J segment 5 bases; nucleotides outside the gene matches: 5. Per germline, CDR1 MDHEN and CDR2 SYDVKM. The CDR3 consists of 14 residues. The CDR3 DNA is TGTGCCAGCAGGTTAACAGGGGGCGATCAGCCCCAGCATTTT. Its translation is CASRLTGGDQPQHF.

The V and J genes are TRBV6-4 and TRBJ2-2, with D hard to call. Between the trimmed V and J ends, which lost 6 bases and 1 base, there was a span of 12 bases. The CDR3 contains 15 residues. Germline CDR1 MRHNA, CDR2 SNTAGT. CDR3 in amino acids: CASRPRFGNTGELFF. The CDR3 DNA is TGTGCCAGCAGACCCCGGTTCGGGAACACCGGGGAGCTGTTTTTT.

The chain links TRBV6-1 to TRBJ1-5; TRBD1 might be the D (6 bases). V was clipped by 4 bases and J by 10 bases, with 17 bases between them. This CDR3 region has 14 residues. Per germline, CDR1 MNHNS and CDR2 SASEGT. CDR3 bases: TGTGCCAGCAGTGTGGGGCAGGGGCCCTATCCCCAGCATTTT. It specifies CASSVGQGPYPQHF.

This clone was seen more than once but under ten times. The genes are TRBV30 and TRBJ1-2; 9 bases fit TRBD1. Trimming removed 3 bases from V and 12 bases from J; junction bases left unmatched: 8. The germline CDR1 and CDR2 sequences are GTSNPN and SVGIG (reference sequence). The CDR3 has 12 residues. CDR3 residues: CAWRKRDRVHTF. CDR3 in DNA: TGTGCCTGGAGGAAGCGGGACAGGGTTCACACCTTC.

The gene calls are TRBV18 and TRBJ2-5; D possibly corresponds to TRBD1 (6 bases). Germline CDR1 reads KGHSH; CDR2 reads LQKENI. V lost 4 bases and J lost 4, with 10 bases in between. The CDR3 covers 13 residues. CDR3 amino acids: CASSLGARETQYF. The CDR3 DNA reads as TGTGCCAGCTCACTGGGGGCGAGAGAGACCCAGTACTTC.

The chain links TRBV19 to TRBJ1-2; no firm D call. CDR3 length equals 13 residues. The V gene lost 3 bases and the J gene lost 8 bases, with 13 bases spanning the gap. Per the germline V gene, CDR1 is LNHDA and CDR2 is SQIVND (reference sequence). DNA for the CDR3: TGTGCCAGTAGTATCCGAGCGGGCGGAGGCTACACCTTC. Protein sequence: CASSIRAGGGYTF.

The chain carries TRBV6-1 and TRBJ2-2; 10 bases are shared with TRBD2. V gave up 1 base and J gave up 6 bases; unmatched junction bases: 2. CDR3 size: 15 residues. The germline V gene encodes CDR1 MNHNS and CDR2 SASEGT. CDR3 sequence (DNA): TGTGCCAGCAGTGAAGTTCTAGCGGGAGCCGGGGAGCTGTTTTTT. It yields the protein CASSEVLAGAGELFF.

V usage is TRBV5-1 and J usage is TRBJ2-5; the match to TRBD1 covers 7 bases. The CDR3 runs 16 residues. CDR1 SGHRS and CDR2 YFSETQ come from the germline V gene. V trimming: 0 bases; J trimming: 2 bases; junction bases outside the gene matches: 7. The chain's CDR3 is CASSLGFGTDQETQYF. The CDR3 region has the DNA TGCGCCAGCAGCTTGGGTTTTGGGACAGATCAAGAGACCCAGTACTTC.

The chain combines TRBV6-1 with TRBJ2-1; 9 nucleotides agree with TRBD1. V lost 7 bases to trimming and J lost 6 bases; unmatched junction nucleotides: 7. This CDR3 region has 14 residues. The germline CDR1 and CDR2 sequences are MNHNS and SASEGT. The DNA for the CDR3 is TGTGCCAGCAAGGGGACAGGGAAAGGCAATGAGCAGTTCTTC. This encodes CASKGTGKGNEQFF.

This CDR3 reads CASSQRPTGSTEAFF. The CDR3 DNA is TGTGCCAGCAGCCAACGTCCGACAGGGTCCACTGAAGCTTTCTTT. The rearrangement links TRBV14 to TRBJ1-1; the match to TRBD1 covers 7 bases. V was pared by 2 bases and J by 4 bases, with 7 bases of the junction left unmatched. CDR1 and CDR2 from the germline V gene are SGHDN and FVKESK. The CDR3 runs to 15 residues.

The V gene is TRBV18, the J gene TRBJ1-3; 9 bases align to TRBD1. CDR1 and CDR2 (germline): KGHSH, LQKENI. The CDR3 length is 16 residues. J was trimmed by 4 bases and V by 8 bases; bases with no gene match: 12. For the CDR3, the DNA is TGTGCCAGCCAGACGGACAGGGGATCATCCGGAAACACCATATATTTT. It yields the protein CASQTDRGSSGNTIYF.

J is TRBJ1-2 and V is TRBV7-8; tentative D call: TRBD1 (5 bases). The length of the CDR3 is 13 residues. CDR1 and CDR2 (germline): SGHVS, FQNEAQ. V was pared by 5 bases and J by 7 bases, with 14 bases between. The CDR3 nucleotides read TGTGCCAGCAGCCCCAGGGACTTGGCTGGCTACACCTTC. Encoded protein: CASSPRDLAGYTF.

The genes are TRBV28 and TRBJ2-5; 7 nucleotides agree with TRBD1. This CDR3 contains 15 residues. Losses at the gene ends were 3 bases for V and 2 bases for J; bases not matched to a gene: 6. CDR1 is MDHEN, CDR2 SYDVKM, per germline. CDR3 nucleotide sequence: TGTGCCAGCAGTTTCCCCAGACAGGGACAAGAGACCCAGTACTTC. It encodes CASSFPRQGQETQYF.

The CDR3: CASSHPEPGQANTEAFF. DNA for the CDR3: TGCGCCAGCAGCCATCCCGAGCCAGGGCAGGCTAACACTGAAGCTTTCTTT. The rearrangement joins TRBV4-1 to TRBJ1-1; the D gene is possibly TRBD1 (5 bases). V lost 3 bases to trimming and J lost 2 bases, with 19 bases between them. The germline CDR1 and CDR2 sequences are MGHRA and YSYEKL. The CDR3 sequence is 17 residues long.